A selection of T cell receptor beta chains follows, all from one sample in a study of shared clonotypes between healthy human individuals. TCRdb's table, derived via immunoSEQ multiplex PCR, lists solely in-frame clones and lacks some. The table records 97,000 or so clones, around half of them present only once. Sample: PBMCs. The receptors come from a woman aged 40 to 50 in good health. Some clones in this sample may be carry-over from other donors' samples. Both conserved end residues are part of each CDR3.

v_call: TRBV7-3; cdr3_aa: CASSSSGPANEQFF
v_call: TRBV30; cdr3_aa: CAWGPSRGYTF
v_call: TRBV29-1; cdr3_aa: CSTRDRGRNTIYF
v_call: TRBV9; cdr3_aa: CASSAYPTSGGYSYEQYF
v_call: TRBV27; cdr3_aa: CASSLGQGISYEQYF
v_call: TRBV7-2; cdr3_aa: CASSPDRGPATNEKLFF
v_call: TRBV5-1; cdr3_aa: CASSLSSGYNEQFF
v_call: TRBV7-2; cdr3_aa: CASSFRTSGSSYEQYF
v_call: TRBV2; cdr3_aa: CASRGVFESDTQYF
v_call: TRBV5-1; cdr3_aa: CASSLVAGGSYEQYF
v_call: TRBV29-1; cdr3_aa: CSVGYEPQETQYF
v_call: TRBV30; cdr3_aa: CAWSVRTWGNSPLHF
v_call: TRBV9; cdr3_aa: CASSVPPGRGFSGANVLTF
v_call: TRBV11-2; cdr3_aa: CASSLVYRVNTEAFF
v_call: TRBV7-8; cdr3_aa: CASSLTGTSGTYEQYF
v_call: TRBV7-8; cdr3_aa: CASSPPLITRGVF
v_call: TRBV28; cdr3_aa: CASSIGQGRGNQPQHF
v_call: TRBV10-2; cdr3_aa: CASFDGGGYTF
v_call: TRBV28; cdr3_aa: CASSLSFVGGVGYNEQFF
v_call: TRBV5-8; cdr3_aa: CASSPTRWTEQYF
v_call: TRBV30; cdr3_aa: CAWGEQGITGAFF
v_call: TRBV11-1; cdr3_aa: CASSPRDMGAYEQYF
v_call: TRBV5-1; cdr3_aa: CASSSTSGIIEQYF
v_call: TRBV30; cdr3_aa: CAWRGDGRTNYGYTF
v_call: TRBV29-1; cdr3_aa: CGVLRVTRPQHF
v_call: TRBV6-5; cdr3_aa: CASSYGQGALEKLFF
v_call: TRBV5-1; cdr3_aa: CASRLGLSTDTQYF
v_call: TRBV18; cdr3_aa: CASSVDNYGYTF
v_call: TRBV29-1; cdr3_aa: CSVEESLTNYGYTF
v_call: TRBV28; cdr3_aa: CASSFPGGDYGYTF
v_call: TRBV19; cdr3_aa: CASSATRGDQETQYF
v_call: TRBV6-5; cdr3_aa: CASTYLRDGGTEAFF
v_call: TRBV30; cdr3_aa: CAWSVGPAEKLFF
v_call: TRBV7-8; cdr3_aa: CASSLGTSGNEQFF
v_call: TRBV5-1; cdr3_aa: CASSFQGVQETQYF
v_call: TRBV2; cdr3_aa: CASLGGNEQFF
v_call: TRBV30; cdr3_aa: CAFTGRTRMNTEAFF
v_call: TRBV30; cdr3_aa: CAWRGAWRVYGYTF
v_call: TRBV7-2; cdr3_aa: CASSLWPRSGGSEQYF
v_call: TRBV5-1; cdr3_aa: CASSSTSSSGMFEQFF
v_call: TRBV6-6; cdr3_aa: CASSWEGGFDYTF
v_call: TRBV30; cdr3_aa: CAWRDRGLNYGYTF
v_call: TRBV29-1; cdr3_aa: CSVLKDQGSYEQYF
v_call: TRBV6-6; cdr3_aa: CASSLRGTNEKLFF
v_call: TRBV15; cdr3_aa: CATSRVLAGGNEQFF
v_call: TRBV27; cdr3_aa: CASSQRTRGQTQYF
v_call: TRBV29-1; cdr3_aa: CSVVSGQGAIYEQYF
v_call: TRBV13; cdr3_aa: CASSIRTSGSEQYF
v_call: TRBV29-1; cdr3_aa: CSVELGRGQETQYF
v_call: TRBV6-4; cdr3_aa: CASSEAGRVPSYTDTQYF
v_call: TRBV6-4; cdr3_aa: CASSTTGVNYGYTF
v_call: TRBV6-6; cdr3_aa: CASSPTRGGHNEQFF